This is a list of T cell receptor beta chains from one sample in a study of T cell repertoires in cytomegalovirus infection. From the reads, TCRdb called clonotypes with MiXCR, one entry per CDR3 protein. The sample lists about 920,000 distinct CDR3 sequences; roughly 31% were seen once. No antigen has been identified for these receptors. Sequencing used cultured CD8+ T cells from PBMCs, obtained from culture after CMV antigen stimulation. These receptors were taken from a human donor in good health (CMV status not recorded). Some clones in this sample may be carry-over from other donors' samples. CDR3s include the opening cysteine and the closing phenylalanine or tryptophan. Each record gives: CDR3 protein, V gene, CDR3 length.

CASSYGGNTEAFF TRBV6-5 13
CASSQGQGSGELFF TRBV14 14
CASSLGLKAGYQVSPLHF TRBV13 18
CASSPGQVVPYNEQFF TRBV12-3/TRBV12-4 16
CASSQPGTGLYEQYF TRBV4-1 15
CASSYSWQAATEAFF TRBV6-6 15
CASGGQGAFQPQHF TRBV28 14
CASGLAMNTEAFF TRBV2 13
CASSIRGALPNNEQFF TRBV5-4 16
CASSTDRGYGYTF TRBV5-4 13
CASSLVPGQGDDGYTF TRBV7-6 16
CASSFPGQSVLYGYTF TRBV11-2 16
CASSWDWGGRNEQFF TRBV5-6 15
CASSRSNVPDTQYF TRBV6-5 14